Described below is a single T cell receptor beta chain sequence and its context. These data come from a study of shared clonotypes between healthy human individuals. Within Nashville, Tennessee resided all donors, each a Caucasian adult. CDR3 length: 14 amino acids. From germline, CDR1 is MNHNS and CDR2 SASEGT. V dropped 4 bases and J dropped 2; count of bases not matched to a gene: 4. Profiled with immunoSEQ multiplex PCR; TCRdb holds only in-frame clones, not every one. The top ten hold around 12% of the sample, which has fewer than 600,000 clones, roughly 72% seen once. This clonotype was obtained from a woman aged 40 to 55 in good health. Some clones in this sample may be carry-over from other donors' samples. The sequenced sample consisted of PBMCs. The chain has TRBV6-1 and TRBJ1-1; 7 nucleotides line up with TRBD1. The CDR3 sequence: CASSVGTANTEAFF. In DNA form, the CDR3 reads TGTGCCAGCAGTGTCGGGACAGCAAACACTGAAGCTTTCTTT.